One TCR beta chain is described in this entry. Antigen specificity is unknown. This sample stems from a study of T-cell memory formation after mild COVID-19. As for the study in general: TCR clusters were largely donor specific.

Study results and caveats: Researchers report contracting CD4+ clones mostly in CM and EM, with CD8+ clones in EMRA. The appearance of some responding clones in pre-infection memory suggested that cross-reactive memory joined. CD4/CD8 balance held among clones contracting day 15 to 85, and later expanders leaned CD4+.

Each CDR3 protein gets one entry after TCRdb re-called the 5' RACE reads with MiXCR. The table includes around 120,000 distinct CDR3 sequences, approximately 15% detected once. CDR1 and CDR2 from the germline V gene are GTSNPN and SVGIG (reference sequence). V lost 5 bases and J lost 4; bases outside the gene matches: 13. The CDR3 has 17 amino acids. The genes are TRBV30 and TRBJ2-3; 12 positions match TRBD1. The sample was PBMCs or a T cell subset sorted from them (not recorded which). This clonotype was sampled from an adult woman who had mild COVID-19 (a few samples of this study predate the infection). Cell type and time point are not known. CDR3 bases: TGTGCCTGGGACAGGAACTCCGGGACAGGGGGCGCAGATACGCAGTATTTT. Translation gives CAWDRNSGTGGADTQYF.